The rows below give T cell receptor beta chains drawn from one sample of a study of CD8+ T cells in alopecia areata. Sequencing used immunoSEQ multiplex PCR; TCRdb keeps in-frame clones, though not all of them. Of some 80,000 clones in the sample, roughly 66% were seen once. This specimen was CD8+ T cells sorted from blood, taken at week 24, from a patient treated with tofacitinib. All receptors come from a human donor with alopecia areata. CDR3s include the opening cysteine and the closing phenylalanine or tryptophan. Each record gives: clone size, V gene, D gene, J gene, CDR3 protein, CDR3 DNA. The D gene is left open where the match is weak. Rows give clone size only sometimes, using once, few, many, or a class for an expanded clone.

>NA|TRBV29-1|TRBD1|TRBJ2-7
CSVGWTGEGEQYF
TGCAGCGTGGGGTGGACAGGTGAGGGCGAGCAGTACTTC
>NA|TRBV15|NA|TRBJ1-6
CATSLLHSPLHF
TGTGCCACCAGCCTCCTACATTCACCCCTCCACTTT
>NA|TRBV27|NA|TRBJ2-1
CASSTGRAPGNEQFF
TGTGCCAGCAGTACGGGCAGGGCCCCGGGGAATGAGCAGTTCTTC
>once|TRBV27|NA|TRBJ1-5
CASSLSGDQPQHF
TGTGCCAGCAGTTTATCGGGAGATCAGCCCCAGCATTTT
>NA|TRBV5-1|NA|TRBJ2-2
CASSFIETSPGELFF
TGCGCCAGCAGCTTTATCGAGACTAGTCCCGGGGAGCTGTTTTTT
>NA|TRBV27|NA|TRBJ2-2
CASRGDIYTGELFF
TGTGCCAGCAGGGGGGACATTTACACCGGGGAGCTGTTTTTT
>NA|TRBV4-3|TRBD1|TRBJ2-7
CASSQDRQGVGEQYF
TGCGCCAGCAGCCAAGACCGACAGGGAGTGGGCGAGCAGTACTTC
>NA|TRBV29-1|TRBD1|TRBJ2-7
CSVSGTGAYEQYF
TGCAGCGTTTCCGGGACAGGGGCCTACGAGCAGTACTTC
>NA|TRBV27|NA|TRBJ1-2
CASSLLAGALHYGYTF
TGTGCCAGCAGTTTATTAGCAGGGGCACTTCACTATGGCTACACCTTC
>few|TRBV19|NA|TRBJ2-7
CASKERVGYEQYF
TGTGCCAGCAAAGAGCGGGTCGGCTACGAGCAGTACTTC
>few|TRBV27|NA|TRBJ1-2
CASSLFRLSVYGYTF
TGTGCCAGCAGTTTATTCCGACTATCCGTCTATGGCTACACCTTC
>NA|TRBV4-3|NA|TRBJ2-7
CASSQGFTYEQYF
TGCGCCAGCAGCCAAGGTTTCACCTACGAGCAGTACTTC
>NA|TRBV27|NA|TRBJ1-1
CASSLGGLNTEAFF
TGTGCCAGCAGTTTAGGGGGGCTGAACACTGAAGCTTTCTTT
>NA|TRBV5-4|TRBD1|TRBJ1-2
CASSFQGQGYGYTF
TGTGCCAGCAGCTTCCAAGGACAGGGCTATGGCTACACCTTC
>few|TRBV4-1|NA|TRBJ1-1
CASSHVGALTEAFF
TGCGCCAGCAGCCATGTTGGGGCTTTAACTGAAGCTTTCTTT
>NA|TRBV27|NA|TRBJ1-2
CASRGTGRSYGYTF
TGTGCCAGCAGGGGAACAGGGAGAAGCTATGGCTACACCTTC
>few|TRBV5-5|NA|TRBJ1-4
CASSQETLDARINEKLFF
TGCGCCAGCAGCCAAGAAACACTAGACGCTAGAATTAATGAAAAACTGTTTTTT
>NA|TRBV5-1|NA|TRBJ2-7
CASSLFLGQSYEQYF
TGCGCCAGCAGCTTGTTTCTCGGACAATCCTACGAGCAGTACTTC
>NA|TRBV27|NA|TRBJ2-1
CASSLEGVLGYEQFF
TGTGCCAGCAGTTTGGAGGGGGTCTTGGGTTATGAGCAGTTCTTC
>NA|TRBV14|TRBD2|TRBJ2-1
CASSQGLAGVHEQFF
TGTGCCAGCAGCCAGGGACTAGCGGGAGTGCATGAGCAGTTCTTC
>NA|TRBV4-3|TRBD2|TRBJ2-1
CASSQEAGRDEQFF
TGCGCCAGCAGCCAAGAAGCGGGGAGGGATGAGCAGTTCTTC
>NA|TRBV4-2|TRBD2|TRBJ2-3
CASSQMTSGGETDTQYF
TGTGCCAGCAGCCAAATGACTAGCGGGGGGGAAACAGATACGCAGTATTTT
>NA|TRBV2|TRBD1|TRBJ2-7
CASSTLRDRDYEQYF
TGTGCCAGCAGTACGCTCCGGGACAGGGACTACGAGCAGTACTTC
>few|TRBV7-2|NA|TRBJ2-3
CASSPRARGGTPDTQYF
TGTGCCAGCAGCCCAAGGGCTAGGGGCGGGACCCCAGATACGCAGTATTTT
>NA|TRBV6-6|TRBD1|TRBJ1-1
CATRDRVTEAFF
TGTGCCACGCGGGACAGGGTGACTGAAGCTTTCTTT
>NA|TRBV27|NA|TRBJ2-7
CASSLLGYKIYEQYF
TGTGCCAGCAGTTTACTCGGTTACAAAATCTACGAGCAGTACTTC
>NA|TRBV27|TRBD2|TRBJ2-7
CASSLGTTYEQYF
TGTGCCAGCAGTTTAGGGACTACCTACGAGCAGTACTTC
>NA|TRBV9|TRBD1|TRBJ2-7
CASSEGQGWYEQYF
TGTGCCAGCAGCGAGGGACAGGGGTGGTACGAGCAGTACTTC
>NA|TRBV13|TRBD2|TRBJ2-2
CASSLGLAGATGELFF
TGTGCCAGCAGCTTAGGCCTAGCGGGGGCCACCGGGGAGCTGTTTTTT
>few|TRBV7-2|NA|TRBJ1-1
CASSLATGMNTEAFF
TGTGCCAGCAGCTTAGCGACGGGCATGAACACTGAAGCTTTCTTT
>NA|TRBV19|TRBD2|TRBJ2-1
CASSIGTSGSNYNEQFF
TGTGCCAGTAGTATAGGGACTAGCGGGAGTAACTACAATGAGCAGTTCTTC
>NA|TRBV27|TRBD1|TRBJ2-3
CASGRLKPGQGVSDTQYF
TGTGCCAGCGGTCGACTCAAACCGGGACAGGGGGTCTCAGATACGCAGTATTTT
>few|TRBV29-1|TRBD2|TRBJ2-7
CSVWSSGPPGEQYF
TGCAGCGTTTGGTCTAGCGGGCCTCCTGGGGAGCAGTACTTC
>NA|TRBV4-2|NA|TRBJ2-3
CASSQETSTDTQYF
TGTGCCAGCAGCCAAGAAACTAGCACAGATACGCAGTATTTT
>NA|TRBV7-9|NA|TRBJ2-1
CASSRGQINEQFF
TGTGCCAGCAGCCGAGGACAAATCAATGAGCAGTTCTTC
>NA|TRBV4-3|TRBD1|TRBJ2-3
CASSGDRPLDTQYF
TGCGCCAGCAGTGGGGACAGGCCCCTGGATACGCAGTATTTT
>NA|TRBV4-1|NA|TRBJ2-7
CASSQALRLYEQYF
TGCGCCAGCAGCCAAGCCCTACGTCTCTACGAGCAGTACTTC
>few|TRBV19|NA|TRBJ2-1
CASSIGRSEYNEQFF
TGTGCCAGTAGTATAGGCAGGTCGGAATACAATGAGCAGTTCTTC
>NA|TRBV5-8|NA|TRBJ2-3
CASSLGQLEADTQYF
TGTGCCAGCAGCTTGGGGCAACTTGAGGCAGATACGCAGTATTTT
>NA|TRBV25-1|NA|TRBJ2-7
CASSEFGYEQYF
TGTGCCAGCAGTGAATTCGGCTACGAGCAGTACTTC
>NA|TRBV6-4|NA|TRBJ2-1
CASSDSPNPQGHEQFF
TGTGCCAGCAGTGACTCTCCTAACCCCCAGGGCCATGAGCAGTTCTTC
>NA|TRBV7-2|TRBD2|TRBJ2-1
CASSLALRDSGVSYEQFF
TGTGCCAGCAGCTTAGCGCTAAGGGATAGCGGGGTATCATATGAGCAGTTCTTC
>once|TRBV25-1|NA|TRBJ2-3
CASSGLGTSDTQYF
TGTGCCAGCAGTGGACTCGGGACGTCAGATACGCAGTATTTT
>once|TRBV18|NA|TRBJ2-3
CASSPSGLEFTDTQYF
TGTGCCAGCTCACCAAGTGGGCTAGAGTTTACAGATACGCAGTATTTT
>NA|TRBV27|TRBD1|TRBJ1-1
CASKPTGYTEAFF
TGTGCCTCCAAACCGACAGGGTACACTGAAGCTTTCTTT
>NA|TRBV5-1|NA|TRBJ2-2
CASSFNTGELFF
TGCGCCAGCAGCTTCAACACCGGGGAGCTGTTTTTT
>NA|TRBV6-5|NA|TRBJ1-2
CASTFVWGATDGYTF
TGTGCCAGCACTTTTGTTTGGGGGGCTACGGATGGCTACACCTTC
>NA|TRBV6-6|TRBD2|TRBJ2-3
CASSYLREGLDTQYF
TGTGCCAGCAGTTACTTGCGGGAGGGCTTAGATACGCAGTATTTT
>NA|TRBV5-6|TRBD2|TRBJ2-2
CASTLGLWGASGNTGELFF
TGTGCCAGCACACTTGGGCTTTGGGGCGCTAGCGGCAACACCGGGGAGCTGTTTTTT
>NA|TRBV4-3|NA|TRBJ1-4
CASSQESHNEKLFF
TGCGCCAGCAGCCAAGAGTCCCATAATGAAAAACTGTTTTTT
>NA|TRBV4-1|TRBD2|TRBJ2-1
CASSLSATSGGYNEQFF
TGCGCCAGCAGCCTGTCTGCGACTAGCGGGGGATACAATGAGCAGTTCTTC
>few|TRBV13|NA|TRBJ1-2
CASSTAGDGYTF
TGTGCCAGCAGCACAGCTGGGGATGGCTACACCTTC
>NA|TRBV7-9|TRBD1|TRBJ2-7
CASRAGTGYEQYF
TGTGCCAGCAGGGCCGGGACAGGTTACGAGCAGTACTTC
>NA|TRBV27|TRBD2|TRBJ2-5
CASTGGKTQYF
TGTGCCAGCACCGGGGGGAAGACCCAGTACTTC
>NA|TRBV4-1|TRBD2|TRBJ2-3
CASSQEGLAGLTDTQYF
TGCGCCAGCAGCCAAGAGGGACTAGCGGGACTCACAGATACGCAGTATTTT
>NA|TRBV30|NA|TRBJ1-5
CAWSEDSNQPQHF
TGTGCCTGGAGTGAGGATAGCAATCAGCCCCAGCATTTT